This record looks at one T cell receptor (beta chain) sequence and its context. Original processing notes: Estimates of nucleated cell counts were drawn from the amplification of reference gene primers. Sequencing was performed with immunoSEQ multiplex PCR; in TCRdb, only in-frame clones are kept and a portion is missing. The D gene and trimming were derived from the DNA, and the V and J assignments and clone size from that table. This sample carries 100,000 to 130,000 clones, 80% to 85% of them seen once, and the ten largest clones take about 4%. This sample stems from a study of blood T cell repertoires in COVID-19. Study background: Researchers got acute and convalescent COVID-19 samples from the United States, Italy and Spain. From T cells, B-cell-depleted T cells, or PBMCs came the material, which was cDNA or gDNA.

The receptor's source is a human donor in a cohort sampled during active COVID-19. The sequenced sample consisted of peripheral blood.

CDR3 in DNA: TGTGCCAGCAGTCGGGTCCAGAATCTTGAGCAGTTCTTC. As protein: CASSRVQNLEQFF. The gene calls are TRBV3-1 (or the pseudogene TRBV3-2) and TRBJ2-1; D is unresolved. V was pared by 6 bases and J by 9 bases, with 15 bases between. The CDR3 runs 13 residues. CDR1 LGHDT and CDR2 YNNKEL come from the germline V gene (reference sequence).